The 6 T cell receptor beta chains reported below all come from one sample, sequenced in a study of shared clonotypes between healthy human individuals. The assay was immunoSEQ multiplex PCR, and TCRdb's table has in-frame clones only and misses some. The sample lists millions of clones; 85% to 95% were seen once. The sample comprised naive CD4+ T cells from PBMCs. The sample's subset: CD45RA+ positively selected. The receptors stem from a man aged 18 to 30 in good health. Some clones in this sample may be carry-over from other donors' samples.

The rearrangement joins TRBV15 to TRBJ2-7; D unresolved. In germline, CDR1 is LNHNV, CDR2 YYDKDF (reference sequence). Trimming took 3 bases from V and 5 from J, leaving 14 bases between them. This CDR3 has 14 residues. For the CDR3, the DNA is TGTGCCACCAGCAGCCAACTCCTATCCCACGAGCAGTACTTC. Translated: CATSSQLLSHEQYF.

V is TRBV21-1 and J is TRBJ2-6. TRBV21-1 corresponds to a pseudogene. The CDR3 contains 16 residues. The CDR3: CASSKAGTPGANVLTF. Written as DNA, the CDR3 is TGTGCCAGCAGCAAAGCAGGGACCCCGGGGGCCAACGTCCTGACTTTC.

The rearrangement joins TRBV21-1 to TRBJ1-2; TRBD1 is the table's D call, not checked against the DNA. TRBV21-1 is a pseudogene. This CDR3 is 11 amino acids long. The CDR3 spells CASSKAGAGTF. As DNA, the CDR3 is TGTGCCAGCAGCAAGGCAGGGGCCGGCACCTTC.

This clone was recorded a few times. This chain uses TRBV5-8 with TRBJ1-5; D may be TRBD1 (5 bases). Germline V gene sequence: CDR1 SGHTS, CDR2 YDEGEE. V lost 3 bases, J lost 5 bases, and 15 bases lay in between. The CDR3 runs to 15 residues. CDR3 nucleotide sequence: TGTGCCAGCAGCTGGGTGGGGACGAGAGATCAGCCCCAGCATTTT. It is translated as CASSWVGTRDQPQHF.

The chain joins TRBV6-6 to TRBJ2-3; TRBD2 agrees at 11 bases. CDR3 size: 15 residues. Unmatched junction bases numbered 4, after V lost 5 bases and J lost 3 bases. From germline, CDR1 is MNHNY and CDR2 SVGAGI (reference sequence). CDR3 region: CASSNSGRETDTQYF. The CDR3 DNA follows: TGTGCCAGCAGTAATAGCGGGAGGGAGACAGATACGCAGTATTTT.

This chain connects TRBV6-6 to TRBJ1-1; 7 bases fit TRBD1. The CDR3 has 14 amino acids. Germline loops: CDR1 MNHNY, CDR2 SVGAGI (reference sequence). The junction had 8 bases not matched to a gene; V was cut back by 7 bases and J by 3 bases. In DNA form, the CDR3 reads TGTGCCAGCACCAGACAGGGACTGTACACTGAAGCTTTCTTT. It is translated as CASTRQGLYTEAFF.